Sequencing of this T cell receptor beta chain was carried out in a study of Graves' ophthalmopathy and Graves' hyperthyroidism. Reliance was placed on clinical symptoms, serum thyroxine, TRAb, thyroid ultrasound and orbital computed tomography for diagnosis. About this clonotype: A read error is possible here, since a much larger clone lies one base away.

The authors amplified TCR beta CDR3 regions from RNA transcripts. HTBI primers were used in a first-round RT-PCR, which preceded a second-round multiplex PCR. TCRdb redid the calling of the multiplex PCR reads with MiXCR, one entry per CDR3 protein. The profile covers around 1,200,000 distinct CDR3 sequences, with approximately 35% appearing a single time and roughly 10% taken by the ten largest. Sequenced sample: peripheral blood or thyroid tissue (not recorded which). The TCR sequence derives from an adult man with Graves' hyperthyroidism.

This CDR3 is CASSFGEFLEETQYF. In DNA, the CDR3 is TGCGCCAGCAGCTTCGGGGAATTTTTAGAAGAGACCCAGTACTTC. This chain uses TRBV5-1 with TRBJ2-5, with a possible D match to TRBD2 (5 bases). Trimming removed 2 bases from V and 3 bases from J, with 14 bases in between. Germline loops: CDR1 SGHRS, CDR2 YFSETQ. The CDR3 sequence is 15 residues long. The complete variable domain, with remaining parts taken from reference TRBV5-1 and TRBJ2-5, reads KAGVTQTPRYLIKTRGQQVTLSCSPISGHRSVSWYQQTPGQGLQFLFEYFSETQRNKGNFPGRFSGRQFSNSRSEMNVSTLELGDSALYLCASSFGEFLEETQYFGPGTRLLVL.